Below, one T cell receptor (beta chain) is given with its context. The sample originates from a study of T cell changes during pregnancy in multiple sclerosis. Clones were read by immunoSEQ multiplex PCR, and TCRdb kept only the in-frame ones, dropping some. The repertoire holds 55,000 to 65,000 clones, with 94% as singletons. The sequence derives from a female donor with multiple sclerosis, enrolled in a pregnancy study. This specimen was CD8+ T cells from peripheral blood mononuclear cells, taken in the third trimester of pregnancy.

The CDR3 region has the DNA TGTGCCAGCAGCTTGGGTGCGGGGGGAGCCTACGAGCAGTACTTC. Protein: CASSLGAGGAYEQYF. This sequence joins TRBV5-6 and TRBJ2-7; 8 nucleotides line up with TRBD2. V lost 0 bases and J lost 2; bases outside the gene matches: 4. The CDR3 is made up of 15 amino acids. Germline V gene data show CDR1 as SGHDT and CDR2 as YYEEEE.